This record covers a single T cell receptor (beta chain). This clonotype was observed many times. Its antigen specificity is not known. No base quality values were provided; no much bigger clone lies one nucleotide off. Reading the germline V gene gives CDR1 SGHTA and CDR2 FQGNSA. Trimming costs V 1 base and J 4 bases, and their ends lie 13 bases apart. There are 15 amino acids in the CDR3, from cysteine to phenylalanine inclusive. The entry retains the CDR3 DNA only, 45 bases that are in frame from base 1. Explained via the paper, the treatment or condition label denotes: in vitro stimulation with specific CMV peptide epitopes to enrich CMV-specific T cells. These data originate in a study of T cell repertoires in cytomegalovirus infection (dated by TCRdb to between 2017 and 2020). Context from the whole study: Peptide stimulations targeted recently identified HLA-C-restricted CMV epitopes, whose presentation resists viral immunomodulation, together with well-studied HLA-B-restricted epitopes. Because public TCR beta signatures pointed to carriage of CMV infection together with the matching HLA type, the HLA type of each donor mattered for the analysis. Broad study findings and their caveats: The ex vivo response was dominated by HLA-C-restricted CMV-specific TCR beta clonotypes, which also provided the single most frequent clonotype in two of eight donors. Cumulative frequency of public TCR beta family members discriminated carriers of CMV infection plus the relevant HLA type in this cohort and an independent approximately 350-donor cohort.

TCRdb shows the sequencer as Illumina HiSeq 1500. TCRdb applied fastp at Q25 and MiXCR to the public reads, then kept only in-frame beta chains. Rows merge per CDR3 protein into single entries with the most common DNA and genes. For this sample there are roughly 700,000 distinct CDR3 sequences; around 35% appear just once. Of the sample, about 20% is held by the ten largest clones. Sequencing was performed on cultured PBMCs, taken from culture after CMV antigen stimulation. The receptor comes from a human donor in good health (CMV status not recorded). Some clones in this sample may be carry-over from other donors' samples. Rearrangement joined TRBV7-2 to TRBJ2-5, with TRBD2 perhaps the D gene, on 6 matching bases. The DNA sequence is TGTGCCAGCAGCTTAGTTACGGGAGCGGGAGAGACCCAGTACTTC. It translates to CASSLVTGAGETQYF.